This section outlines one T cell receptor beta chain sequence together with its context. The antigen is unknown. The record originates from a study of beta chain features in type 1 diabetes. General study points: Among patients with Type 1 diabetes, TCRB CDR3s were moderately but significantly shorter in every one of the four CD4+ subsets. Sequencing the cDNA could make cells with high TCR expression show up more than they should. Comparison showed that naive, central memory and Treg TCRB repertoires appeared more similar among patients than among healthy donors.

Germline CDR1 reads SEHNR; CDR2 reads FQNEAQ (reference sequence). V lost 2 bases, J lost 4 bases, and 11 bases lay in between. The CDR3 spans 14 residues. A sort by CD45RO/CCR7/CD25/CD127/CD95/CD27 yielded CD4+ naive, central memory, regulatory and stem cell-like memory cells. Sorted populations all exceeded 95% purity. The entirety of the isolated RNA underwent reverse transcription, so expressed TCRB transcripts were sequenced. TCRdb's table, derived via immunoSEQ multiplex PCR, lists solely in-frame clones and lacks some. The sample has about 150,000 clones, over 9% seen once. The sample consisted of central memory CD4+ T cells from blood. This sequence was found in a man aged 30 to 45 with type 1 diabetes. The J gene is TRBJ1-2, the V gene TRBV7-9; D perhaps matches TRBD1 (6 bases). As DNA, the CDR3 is TGTGCCAGCAGCTTATCAGGACAGATCTATGGCTACACCTTC. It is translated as CASSLSGQIYGYTF.